The 21 T cell receptor beta chains in this list originate from one sample, sequenced in a study of blood T cell repertoires in COVID-19. Some clones are missing from TCRdb's copy, which holds only in-frame ones; the method was immunoSEQ multiplex PCR. The repertoire holds about 170,000 clones, with approximately 86% as singletons. The sequenced sample consisted of peripheral blood. The origin of the receptors is an older man with acute or convalescent COVID-19.

The chain is built from TRBV6-2 or TRBV6-3 and TRBJ2-5; 9 nucleotides match TRBD2. CDR3 length: 15 residues. The ends lost 5 bases at V and 7 bases at J; junction bases unmatched: 11. Germline CDR1 is MNHEY and CDR2 is SVGEGT. This CDR3 reads CASSRGGESVLTQYF. The CDR3 DNA sequence: TGTGCCAGCAGTCGCGGGGGGGAGAGCGTACTGACCCAGTACTTC.

The gene calls are TRBV7-9 and TRBJ1-5; TRBD1 might be the D (6 bases). V was shortened by 4 bases and J by 9 bases, with 16 bases between the two germline ends. The CDR3 has 14 residues. Germline-derived CDR1 and CDR2 are SEHNR and FQNEAQ (reference sequence). The DNA for the CDR3 is TGTGCCAGCAGCTCTTTGGACAGCTCCGGGCCCCAGCATTTT. Translating it yields CASSSLDSSGPQHF.

This clone has a handful of counts. The chain employs TRBV11-2 and TRBJ2-1; 9 nucleotides agree with TRBD2. The length of the CDR3 is 16 residues. Per the germline V gene, CDR1 is SGHAT and CDR2 is FQNNGV. Losses at the gene ends were 3 bases for V and 8 bases for J; bases not matched to a gene: 11. The CDR3 DNA follows: TGTGCCAGCAGCTTCCAGATGGGACTAGCAAAATATGAGCAGTTCTTC. It translates to CASSFQMGLAKYEQFF.

The chain recombines TRBV2 with TRBJ2-2; no reliable D call. This CDR3 is 11 amino acids long. Germline CDR1 is SNHLY and CDR2 is FYNNEI. Trimming removed 7 bases at V and 5 bases at J, with 5 bases between. CDR3 loop: CASMETGELFF. For the CDR3, the DNA is TGTGCCAGCATGGAGACCGGGGAGCTGTTTTTT.

This chain uses TRBV13 with TRBJ2-2; 9 bases line up with TRBD1. With V trimmed by 7 bases and J by 0 bases, 6 bases remained unmatched. The CDR3 contains 16 residues. Per the germline V gene, CDR1 is PRHDT and CDR2 is FYEKMQ (reference sequence). The CDR3 sequence is CASTFGTGSNTGELFF. CDR3 bases: TGTGCCAGCACCTTCGGGACAGGGTCGAACACCGGGGAGCTGTTTTTT.

J is TRBJ1-2 and V is TRBV9; D may be TRBD1 (6 bases). The germline V and J ends were trimmed by 4 bases and 0 bases, with 22 bases remaining between them. There are 18 residues in the CDR3. Germline CDR1 SGDLS, CDR2 YYNGEE. The CDR3 region is CASSPLGGAAVANYGYTF. In DNA, the CDR3 is TGTGCCAGCAGCCCCCTGGGGGGGGCGGCGGTCGCTAACTATGGCTACACCTTC.

The chain couples TRBV5-6 to TRBJ1-2, with 9 bases that match TRBD1. This CDR3 has 15 amino acids. Trimming removed 1 base from V and 2 bases from J; junction bases left unmatched: 3. In germline, CDR1 is SGHDT, CDR2 YYEEEE. The chain's CDR3 is CASSLWDRANYGYTF. CDR3 nucleotide sequence: TGTGCCAGCAGCTTGTGGGACAGGGCCAACTATGGCTACACCTTC.

This clone showed up just once. The chain is built from TRBV11-3 and TRBJ2-7; 8 nucleotides agree with TRBD1. Germline CDR1 and CDR2: SGHNT and YENEEA. The CDR3 loop spans 18 amino acids. J was trimmed by 1 base and V by 0 bases; bases with no gene match: 11. CDR3 bases: TGTGCCAGCAGCTTAGAAGGACCCGGACAGGGTGGGTCCTACGAGCAGTACTTC. Translating gives CASSLEGPGQGGSYEQYF.

Only one count was recorded for this clone. This chain links TRBV7-9 with TRBJ1-4, with D possibly TRBD1 on 6 matching bases. V was clipped by 4 bases and J by 5 bases, with 11 bases between them. The CDR3 is 14 amino acids. Germline V gives CDR1 SEHNR, CDR2 FQNEAQ (reference sequence). The CDR3 DNA reads as TGTGCCAGCAGCTGGGTGGGGACAAATGAAAAACTGTTTTTT. As protein: CASSWVGTNEKLFF.

The J gene is TRBJ2-7, the V gene TRBV5-1; D remains ambiguous. Germline loops: CDR1 SGHRS, CDR2 YFSETQ. The CDR3 is 14 residues long. V gave up 5 bases and J gave up 2 bases, with 14 bases separating them. The CDR3 loop reads CASSERTAPYEQYF. In DNA form, the CDR3 reads TGCGCCAGCAGTGAACGTACTGCGCCCTACGAGCAGTACTTC.

The V and J genes are TRBV7-8 and TRBJ1-2; the D gene is possibly TRBD1 (5 bases). The CDR3 has 15 residues. Germline loops: CDR1 SGHVS, CDR2 FQNEAQ. V lost 1 base, J lost 4 bases, and 13 bases lay in between. CDR3 sequence reads: CASSLGWRGRYGYTF. In DNA, the CDR3 is TGTGCCAGCAGCTTAGGGTGGAGGGGACGCTATGGCTACACCTTC.

The rearrangement uses TRBV3-1 (or the pseudogene TRBV3-2) and TRBJ2-7; D is perhaps TRBD1 (6 bases). Trimming shortened V by 3 bases and J by 2 bases, and 17 bases separated the two germline ends. Per the germline V gene, CDR1 is LGHDT and CDR2 is YNNKEL (reference sequence). The CDR3 extends over 16 amino acids. CDR3 coding DNA: TGTGCCAGCAGCCATCTATTACAGGGTGCACCCTACGAGCAGTACTTC. As protein: CASSHLLQGAPYEQYF.

The chain joins TRBV7-8 to TRBJ1-6; TRBD1 matches at 7 bases. CDR3 length equals 15 residues. V was pared by 4 bases and J by 10 bases, with 10 bases of the junction left unmatched. Germline V gives CDR1 SGHVS, CDR2 FQNEAQ. CDR3 amino acids: CASSSVSGGGSPLHF. CDR3 nucleotide sequence: TGTGCCAGCAGCTCGGTTTCAGGGGGTGGCTCACCCCTCCACTTT.

This clone has a handful of counts. The rearrangement links TRBV28 to TRBJ1-5; D is unresolved. CDR1 and CDR2 from the germline V gene are MDHEN and SYDVKM. The CDR3 is 13 residues long. V lost 6 bases, J lost 5 bases, and 11 bases lay in between. This CDR3 reads CASRRTDYQPQHF. CDR3 nucleotides: TGTGCCAGCAGACGGACTGATTATCAGCCCCAGCATTTT.

The rearrangement uses TRBV4-1 and TRBJ1-4; 7 bases are a match to TRBD1. Germline CDR1 and CDR2: MGHRA and YSYEKL. J lost 5 bases, V lost 1 base, and 1 base had no gene match. This CDR3 has 14 amino acids. Here the CDR3 DNA reads TGCGCCAGCAGCCAAGGGGACAGAAATGAAAAACTGTTTTTT. Encoded protein: CASSQGDRNEKLFF.

As to this clone: Germline and junction disagree at one end, which may indicate a read error. V usage is TRBV5-5 and J usage is TRBJ2-7; unclear D gene. Germline V gene data show CDR1 as SGHKS and CDR2 as YYEKEE (reference sequence). This CDR3 has 11 amino acids. The CDR3: CAGSTNYEQYF. CDR3 sequence (DNA): TGTGCCGGCAGCACAAACTACGAGCAGTACTTC.

The CDR3 DNA is TGTGCCAGCAGTTACCCGAAACCCCCAGGCCTTTCCTACGAGCAGTACTTC. Residues: CASSYPKPPGLSYEQYF. The V and J genes are TRBV6-2 or TRBV6-3 and TRBJ2-7; D gene unclear. This CDR3 region has 17 residues. The V gene lost 2 bases and the J gene lost 1 base, with 18 bases spanning the gap. The germline V gene has CDR1 MNHEY and CDR2 SVGEGT.

The gene calls are TRBV29-1 and TRBJ2-1; 9 bases fit TRBD2. The CDR3 is made up of 14 amino acids. Germline CDR1 and CDR2: SQVTM and ANQGSEA. V lost 7 bases and J lost 7; bases outside the gene matches: 11. Here the CDR3 reads CSATSGLAINEQFF. In DNA form, the CDR3 reads TGCAGCGCCACATCGGGACTAGCAATAAATGAGCAGTTCTTC.

The genes are TRBV29-1 and TRBJ2-3; weak D call: TRBD1 (5 bases). The CDR3 is 13 amino acids. V was cut by 5 bases and J by 2 bases, with 11 bases left in between. CDR1 and CDR2 (germline): SQVTM, ANQGSEA. The CDR3 loop is CSVQGDHTDTQYF. As DNA, the CDR3 is TGCAGCGTTCAGGGTGATCACACAGATACGCAGTATTTT.

The gene calls are TRBV30 and TRBJ1-3; 7 bases agree with TRBD1. CDR1 is GTSNPN and CDR2 is SVGIG in the germline V gene (reference sequence). This CDR3 contains 14 residues. V was pared by 4 bases and J by 2 bases, with 5 bases of the junction left unmatched. The CDR3 loop is CAWNTGTAGNTIYF. The CDR3 DNA reads TGTGCCTGGAACACCGGGACAGCTGGAAACACCATATATTTT.

The chain employs TRBV5-1 and TRBJ1-4, with D uncertain. Germline CDR1 is SGHRS and CDR2 is YFSETQ. The V end was cut by 0 bases, the J end by 8 bases, with 5 bases between. CDR3 length: 12 amino acids. In nucleotides, the CDR3 is TGCGCCAGCAGCTTGGGAGGGGAAAAACTGTTTTTT. This sequence encodes CASSLGGEKLFF.